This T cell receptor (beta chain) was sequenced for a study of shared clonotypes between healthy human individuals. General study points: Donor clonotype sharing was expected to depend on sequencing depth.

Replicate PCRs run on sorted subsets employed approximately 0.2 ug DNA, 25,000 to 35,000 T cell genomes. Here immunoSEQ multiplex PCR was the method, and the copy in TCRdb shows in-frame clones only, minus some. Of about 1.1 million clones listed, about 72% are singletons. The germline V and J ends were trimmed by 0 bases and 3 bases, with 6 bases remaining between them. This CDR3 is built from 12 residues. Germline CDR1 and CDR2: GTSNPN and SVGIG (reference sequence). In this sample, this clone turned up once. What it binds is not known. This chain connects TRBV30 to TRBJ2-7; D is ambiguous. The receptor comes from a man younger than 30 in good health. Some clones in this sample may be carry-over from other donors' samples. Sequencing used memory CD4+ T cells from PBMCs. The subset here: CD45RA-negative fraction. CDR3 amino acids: CAWSVSNYEQYF. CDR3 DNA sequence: TGTGCCTGGAGTGTCTCGAACTACGAGCAGTACTTC.